The 2 T cell receptor beta chains below all came from one sample that was sequenced in a study of shared clonotypes between healthy human individuals. Using immunoSEQ multiplex PCR, the repertoire was profiled, and TCRdb retains in-frame clones only, with some absent. The profile shows around 2.1 million clones, under 97% of them singletons. The sample was naive CD4+ T cells sorted from blood. Subset reported: CD45RA+ positively selected. Every receptor here comes from a man in his late teens or twenties in good health.

The chain is built from TRBV11-2 and TRBJ1-5; D may be TRBD1 (5 bases). The germline V and J ends were trimmed by 2 bases and 1 base, with 18 bases remaining between them. Per germline, CDR1 SGHAT and CDR2 FQNNGV. The CDR3 totals 18 residues. CDR3 sequence reads: CASSLRARDSYSNQPQHF. CDR3 DNA sequence: TGTGCCAGCAGCTTAAGAGCCCGGGACTCCTACAGCAATCAGCCCCAGCATTTT.

The chain links TRBV7-9 to TRBJ2-5, with 8 bases matching TRBD1. The CDR3 has 15 amino acids. In germline, CDR1 is SEHNR, CDR2 FQNEAQ (reference sequence). V lost 6 bases and J lost 5; bases outside the gene matches: 11. The CDR3 loop reads CASSFPSGGWETQYF. Here the CDR3 DNA reads TGTGCCAGCAGTTTTCCCTCAGGGGGCTGGGAGACCCAGTACTTC. The whole variable domain, remainder taken from reference TRBV7-9 and TRBJ2-5, is DTGVSQNPRHKITKRGQNVTFRCDPISEHNRLYWYRQTLGQGPEFLTYFQNEAQLEKSRLLSDRFSAERPKGSFSTLEIQRTEQGDSAMYLCASSFPSGGWETQYFGPGTRLLVL.